This T cell receptor (beta chain) derives from a study of shared clonotypes between healthy human individuals. The CDR3 is made up of 12 amino acids. Germline V gene data show CDR1 as MNHEY and CDR2 as SMNVEV (reference sequence). Trimming cost V 6 bases and J 7 bases, with 9 bases left between them. Positively selected for CCR7, the CD45RO-negative cells used as naive CD8 cells excluded terminally differentiated effector memory CD45RA+ cells. Clones were read by immunoSEQ multiplex PCR, and TCRdb kept only the in-frame ones, dropping some. The sample records hundreds of thousands of clones, approximately 92% being singletons.

The sequence derives from a man aged 25-45 years in good health. Sequencing used naive CD8+ T cells sorted from blood. The genes are TRBV27 and TRBJ2-2; unclear D gene. The CDR3: CASSLLDGELFF. CDR3 in DNA: TGTGCCAGCAGCCTATTGGACGGGGAGCTGTTTTTT.